This TCR beta chain was identified in a study of cytomegalovirus exposure and HLA in healthy donors. Study background: Most donors, less than 85% of approximately 400 genotyped, fell in the Caucasian-associated ancestry cluster.

Researchers ran the PCR with 60 Vbeta and 13 Jbeta primers. Profiling relied on immunoSEQ multiplex PCR, and the TCRdb table lists in-frame clones only, not all of them. The sample records about 130,000 clones, approximately 87% being singletons. Germline values: CDR1 MNHEY, CDR2 SVGAGI. The CDR3 runs 16 residues. The J segment lost 1 base and the V segment lost 0 bases, leaving 4 bases of the junction unmatched. With regard to this clone: Antigen unknown.

Study-level findings and limits: As a later analysis revealed, most CMV-associated TCR beta chains appeared HLA-restricted. Among TCR beta chains of equal frequency, HLA-associated ones were more clonally expanded in a later analysis. A list of around 150 TCR beta chains associated with cytomegalovirus was given.

This receptor was identified in a woman younger than 45 in good health and CMV-seronegative. Sequenced: PBMCs. This rearrangement joins TRBV6-5 to TRBJ2-3; TRBD1 matches 7 bases. The chain's CDR3 is CASSYSTGIGTDTQYF. The CDR3 DNA follows: TGTGCCAGCAGTTACTCGACAGGGATCGGCACAGATACGCAGTATTTT.